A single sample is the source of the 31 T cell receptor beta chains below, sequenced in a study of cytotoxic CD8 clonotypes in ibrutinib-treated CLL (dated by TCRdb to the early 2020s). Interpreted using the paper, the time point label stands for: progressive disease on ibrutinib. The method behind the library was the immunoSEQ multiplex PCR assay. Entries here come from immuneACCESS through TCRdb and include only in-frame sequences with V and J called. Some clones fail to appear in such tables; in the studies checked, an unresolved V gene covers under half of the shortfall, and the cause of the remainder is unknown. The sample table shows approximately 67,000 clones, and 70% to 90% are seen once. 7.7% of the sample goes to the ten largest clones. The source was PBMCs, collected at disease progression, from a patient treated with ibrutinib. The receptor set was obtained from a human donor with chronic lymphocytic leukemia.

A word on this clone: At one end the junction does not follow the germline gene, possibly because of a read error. CDR3 sequence reads: CASSDTQGADF. The CDR3 bases are TGTGCCAGCAGTGACACACAGGGGGCCGACTTC. The J gene is TRBJ2-7, the V gene TRBV6-1; 9 bases align to TRBD1. CDR3 size: 11 residues. From germline, CDR1 is MNHNS and CDR2 SASEGT.

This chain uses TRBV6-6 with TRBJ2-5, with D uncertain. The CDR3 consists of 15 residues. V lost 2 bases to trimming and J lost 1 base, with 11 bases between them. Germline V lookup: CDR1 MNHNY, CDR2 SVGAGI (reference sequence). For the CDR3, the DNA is TGTGCCAGCAGTTACGCCTACTTCACCCAAGAGACCCAGTACTTC. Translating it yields CASSYAYFTQETQYF.

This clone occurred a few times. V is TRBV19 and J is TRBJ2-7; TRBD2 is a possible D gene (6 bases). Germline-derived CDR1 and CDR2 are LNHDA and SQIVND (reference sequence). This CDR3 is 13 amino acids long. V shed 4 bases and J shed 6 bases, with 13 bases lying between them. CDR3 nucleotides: TGTGCCAGTAGTAGCGGGATACTGGGCGAGCAGTACTTC. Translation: CASSSGILGEQYF.

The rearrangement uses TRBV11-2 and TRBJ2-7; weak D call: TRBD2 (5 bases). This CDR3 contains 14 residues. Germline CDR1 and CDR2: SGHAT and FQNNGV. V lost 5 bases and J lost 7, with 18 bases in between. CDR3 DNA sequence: TGTGCCAGCAGCCCCCAACAGAGGGCTGGAGAGCAGTACTTC. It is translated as CASSPQQRAGEQYF.

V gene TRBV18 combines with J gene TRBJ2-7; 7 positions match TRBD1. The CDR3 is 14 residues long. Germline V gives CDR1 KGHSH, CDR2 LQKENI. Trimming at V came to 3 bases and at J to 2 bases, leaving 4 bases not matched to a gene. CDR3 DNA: TGTGCCAGCTCACCGGGGACAGAAACCTACGAGCAGTACTTC. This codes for CASSPGTETYEQYF.

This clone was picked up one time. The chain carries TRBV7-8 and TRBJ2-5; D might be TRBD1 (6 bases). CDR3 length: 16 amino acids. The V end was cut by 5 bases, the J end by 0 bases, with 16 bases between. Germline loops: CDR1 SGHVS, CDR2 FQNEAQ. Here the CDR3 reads CASSPLTGTHQETQYF. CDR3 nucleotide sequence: TGTGCCAGCAGCCCATTAACCGGGACACACCAAGAGACCCAGTACTTC. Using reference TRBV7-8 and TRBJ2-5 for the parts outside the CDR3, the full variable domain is GAGVSQSPRYKVAKRGQDVALRCDPISGHVSLFWYQQALGQGPEFLTYFQNEAQLDKSGLPSDRFFAERPEGSVSTLKIQRTQQEDSAVYLCASSPLTGTHQETQYFGPGTRLLVL.

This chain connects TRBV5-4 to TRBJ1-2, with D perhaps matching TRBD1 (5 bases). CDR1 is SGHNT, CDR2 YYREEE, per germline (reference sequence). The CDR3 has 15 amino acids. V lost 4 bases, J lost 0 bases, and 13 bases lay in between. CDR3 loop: CASSLGHLANYGYTF. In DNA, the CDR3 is TGTGCCAGCAGCCTCGGACACCTAGCTAACTATGGCTACACCTTC.

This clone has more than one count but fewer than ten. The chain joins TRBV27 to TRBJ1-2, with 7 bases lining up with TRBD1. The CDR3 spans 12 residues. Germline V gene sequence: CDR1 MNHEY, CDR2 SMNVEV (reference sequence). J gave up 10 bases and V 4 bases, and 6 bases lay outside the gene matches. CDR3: CASSSWTGVYTF. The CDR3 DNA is TGTGCCAGCAGTTCATGGACAGGTGTCTACACCTTC.

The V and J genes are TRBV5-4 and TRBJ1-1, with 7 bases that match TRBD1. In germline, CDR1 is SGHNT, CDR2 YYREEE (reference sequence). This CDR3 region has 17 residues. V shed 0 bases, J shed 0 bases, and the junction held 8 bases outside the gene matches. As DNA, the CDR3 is TGTGCCAGCAGCTTGGCCGGGACAGCCAGCATGAACACTGAAGCTTTCTTT. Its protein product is CASSLAGTASMNTEAFF.

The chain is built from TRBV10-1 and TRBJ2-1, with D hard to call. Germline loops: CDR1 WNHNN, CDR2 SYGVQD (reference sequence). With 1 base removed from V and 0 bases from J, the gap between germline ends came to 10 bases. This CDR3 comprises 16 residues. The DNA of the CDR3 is TGCGCCAGCAGTGAGTTCTTCCTGAGCTCCTACAATGAGCAGTTCTTC. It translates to CASSEFFLSSYNEQFF.

CDR3 coding DNA: TGTGCCAGCAGGCACGACCCACCACTTAACTATGGCTACACCTTC. Translated, it gives CASRHDPPLNYGYTF. The chain has TRBV28 and TRBJ1-2, with D unclear. Germline V gene lookup returns CDR1 MDHEN and CDR2 SYDVKM. V shed 6 bases and J shed 1 base, with 15 bases lying between them. This CDR3 is built from 15 residues.

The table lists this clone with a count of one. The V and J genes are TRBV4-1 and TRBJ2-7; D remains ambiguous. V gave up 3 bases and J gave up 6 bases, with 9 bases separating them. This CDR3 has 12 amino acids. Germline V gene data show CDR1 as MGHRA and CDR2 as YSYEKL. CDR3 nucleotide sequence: TGCGCCAGCAGCCATACGTCCCGCGAGCAGTACTTC. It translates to CASSHTSREQYF.

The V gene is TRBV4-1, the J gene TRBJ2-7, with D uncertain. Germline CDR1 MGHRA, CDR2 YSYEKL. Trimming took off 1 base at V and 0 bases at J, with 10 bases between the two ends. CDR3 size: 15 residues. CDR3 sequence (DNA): TGCGCCAGCAGCCAAGTTCAAAAGAGCTCCTACGAGCAGTACTTC. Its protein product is CASSQVQKSSYEQYF.

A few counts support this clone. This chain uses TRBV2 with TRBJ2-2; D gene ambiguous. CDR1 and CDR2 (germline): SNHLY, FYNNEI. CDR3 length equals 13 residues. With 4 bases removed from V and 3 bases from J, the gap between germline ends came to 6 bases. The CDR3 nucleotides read TGTGCCAGCAGTGGGTCCTACACCGGGGAGCTGTTTTTT. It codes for CASSGSYTGELFF.

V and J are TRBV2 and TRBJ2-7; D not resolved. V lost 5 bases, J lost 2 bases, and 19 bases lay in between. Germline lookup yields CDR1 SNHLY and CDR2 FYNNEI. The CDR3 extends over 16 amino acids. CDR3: CASSPTRLSSPYEQYF. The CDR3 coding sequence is TGTGCCAGCAGTCCCACCCGCCTAAGTAGTCCCTACGAGCAGTACTTC.

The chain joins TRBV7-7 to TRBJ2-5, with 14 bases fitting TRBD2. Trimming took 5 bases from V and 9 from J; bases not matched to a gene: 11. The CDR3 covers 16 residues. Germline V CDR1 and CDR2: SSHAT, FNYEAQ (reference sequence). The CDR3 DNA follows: TGTGCCAGCAGCCCGGGACTAGCGGGGGCCTTCGGGTCCCAGTACTTC. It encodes CASSPGLAGAFGSQYF.

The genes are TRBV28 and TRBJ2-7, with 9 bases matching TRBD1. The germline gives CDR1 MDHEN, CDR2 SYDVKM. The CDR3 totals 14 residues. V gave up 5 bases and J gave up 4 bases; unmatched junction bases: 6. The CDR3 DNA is TGTGCCAGCAGTGTAGGACAGGGGCCATACGAGCAGTACTTC. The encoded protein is CASSVGQGPYEQYF.

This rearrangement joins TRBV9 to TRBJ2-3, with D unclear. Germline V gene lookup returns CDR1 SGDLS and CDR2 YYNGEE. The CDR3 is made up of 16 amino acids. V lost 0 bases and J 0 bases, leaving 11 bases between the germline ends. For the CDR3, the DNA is TGTGCCAGCAGCGTAGGCAACACCATGAGCACAGATACGCAGTATTTT. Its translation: CASSVGNTMSTDTQYF.

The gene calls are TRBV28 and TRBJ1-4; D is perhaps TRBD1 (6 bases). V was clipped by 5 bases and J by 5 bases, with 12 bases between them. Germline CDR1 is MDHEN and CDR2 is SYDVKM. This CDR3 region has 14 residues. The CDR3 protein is CASSLQGLNEKLFF. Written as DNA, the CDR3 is TGTGCCAGCAGTCTACAGGGCTTAAATGAAAAACTGTTTTTT. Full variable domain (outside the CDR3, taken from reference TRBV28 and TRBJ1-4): DVKVTQSSRYLVKRTGEKVFLECVQDMDHENMFWYRQDPGLGLRLIYFSYDVKMKEKGDIPEGYSVSREKKERFSLILESASTNQTSMYLCASSLQGLNEKLFFGSGTQLSVL.

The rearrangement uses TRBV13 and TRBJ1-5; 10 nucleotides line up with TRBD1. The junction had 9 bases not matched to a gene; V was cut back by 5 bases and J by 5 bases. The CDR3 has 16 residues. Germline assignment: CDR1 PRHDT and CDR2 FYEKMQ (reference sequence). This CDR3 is CASSIRTGGWDQPQHF. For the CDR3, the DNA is TGTGCCAGCAGCATCCGGACAGGGGGTTGGGATCAGCCCCAGCATTTT. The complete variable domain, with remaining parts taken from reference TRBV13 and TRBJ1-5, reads AAGVIQSPRHLIKEKRETATLKCYPIPRHDTVYWYQQGPGQDPQFLISFYEKMQSDKGSIPDRFSAQQFSDYHSELNMSSLELGDSALYFCASSIRTGGWDQPQHFGDGTRLSIL.

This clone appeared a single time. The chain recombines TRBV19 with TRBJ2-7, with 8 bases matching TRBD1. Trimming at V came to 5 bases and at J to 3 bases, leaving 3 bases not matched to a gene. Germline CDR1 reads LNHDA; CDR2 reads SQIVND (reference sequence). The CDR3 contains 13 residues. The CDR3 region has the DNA TGTGCCAGTAGTTATGGGACAGGCTACGAGCAGTACTTC. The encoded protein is CASSYGTGYEQYF.

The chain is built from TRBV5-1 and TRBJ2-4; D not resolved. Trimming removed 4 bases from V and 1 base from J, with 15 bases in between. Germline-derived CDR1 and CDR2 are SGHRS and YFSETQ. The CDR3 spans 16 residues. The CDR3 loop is CASSPLGERAKNIQYF. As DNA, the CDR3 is TGCGCCAGCAGCCCCCTTGGTGAGAGGGCCAAAAACATTCAGTACTTC.

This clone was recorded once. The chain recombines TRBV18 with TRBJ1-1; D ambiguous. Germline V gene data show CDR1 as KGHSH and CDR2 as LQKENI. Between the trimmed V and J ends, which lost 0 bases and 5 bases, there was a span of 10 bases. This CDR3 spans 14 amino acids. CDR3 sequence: CASSPPAARTEAFF. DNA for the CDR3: TGTGCCAGCTCACCACCAGCGGCCCGTACTGAAGCTTTCTTT.

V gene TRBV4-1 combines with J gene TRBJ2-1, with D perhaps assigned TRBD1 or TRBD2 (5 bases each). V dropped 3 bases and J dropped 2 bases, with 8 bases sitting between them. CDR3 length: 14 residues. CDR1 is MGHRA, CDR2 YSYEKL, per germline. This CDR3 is CASSHLGPYNEQFF. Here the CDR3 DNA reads TGCGCCAGCAGCCACCTGGGACCCTACAATGAGCAGTTCTTC.

In DNA, the CDR3 is TGTGCCAGCTCACCGATAGCGGGCTCCTACAATGAGCAGTTCTTC. Amino acid sequence: CASSPIAGSYNEQFF. The chain couples TRBV18 to TRBJ2-1; 7 positions match TRBD2. In germline, CDR1 is KGHSH, CDR2 LQKENI. V lost 3 bases to trimming and J lost 0 bases; unmatched junction nucleotides: 2. The CDR3 sequence is 15 residues long.

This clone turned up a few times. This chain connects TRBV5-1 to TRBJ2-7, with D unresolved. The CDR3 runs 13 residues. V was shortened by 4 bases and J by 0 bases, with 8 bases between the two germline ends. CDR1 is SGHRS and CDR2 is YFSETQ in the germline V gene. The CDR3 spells CASSVQSSYEQYF. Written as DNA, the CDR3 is TGCGCCAGCAGCGTACAAAGCTCCTACGAGCAGTACTTC.

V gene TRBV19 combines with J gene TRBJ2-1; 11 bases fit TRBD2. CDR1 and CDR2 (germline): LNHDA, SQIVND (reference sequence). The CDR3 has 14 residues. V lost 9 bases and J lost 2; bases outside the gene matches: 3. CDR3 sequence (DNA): TGTGCCAGCGTACTAGCGGGGGCCTACAATGAGCAGTTCTTC. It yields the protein CASVLAGAYNEQFF.

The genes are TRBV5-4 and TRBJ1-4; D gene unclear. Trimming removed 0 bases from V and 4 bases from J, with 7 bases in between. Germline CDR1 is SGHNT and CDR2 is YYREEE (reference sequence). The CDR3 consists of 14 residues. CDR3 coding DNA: TGTGCCAGCAGCTTGGACAGCGATAATGAAAAACTGTTTTTT. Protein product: CASSLDSDNEKLFF.

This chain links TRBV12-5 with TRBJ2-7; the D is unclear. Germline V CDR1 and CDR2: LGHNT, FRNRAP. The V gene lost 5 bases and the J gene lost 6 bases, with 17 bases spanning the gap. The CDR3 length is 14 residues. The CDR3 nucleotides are TGTGCTAGTGGTCACCCCTTACTTAAGATCGAGCAGTACTTC. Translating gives CASGHPLLKIEQYF.

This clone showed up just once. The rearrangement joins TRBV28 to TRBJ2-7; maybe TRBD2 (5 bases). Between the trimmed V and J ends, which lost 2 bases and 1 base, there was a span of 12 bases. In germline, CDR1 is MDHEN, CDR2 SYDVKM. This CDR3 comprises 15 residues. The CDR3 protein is CASSLRGSRSYEQYF. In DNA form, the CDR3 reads TGTGCCAGCAGTTTAAGAGGGAGCCGTTCCTACGAGCAGTACTTC.

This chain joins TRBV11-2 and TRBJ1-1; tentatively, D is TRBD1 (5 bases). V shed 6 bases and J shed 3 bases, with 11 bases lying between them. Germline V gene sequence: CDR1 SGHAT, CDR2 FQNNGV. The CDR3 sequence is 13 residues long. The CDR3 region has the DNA TGTGCCAGCAGGTGGGGCGGAGACACTGAAGCTTTCTTT. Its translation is CASRWGGDTEAFF.